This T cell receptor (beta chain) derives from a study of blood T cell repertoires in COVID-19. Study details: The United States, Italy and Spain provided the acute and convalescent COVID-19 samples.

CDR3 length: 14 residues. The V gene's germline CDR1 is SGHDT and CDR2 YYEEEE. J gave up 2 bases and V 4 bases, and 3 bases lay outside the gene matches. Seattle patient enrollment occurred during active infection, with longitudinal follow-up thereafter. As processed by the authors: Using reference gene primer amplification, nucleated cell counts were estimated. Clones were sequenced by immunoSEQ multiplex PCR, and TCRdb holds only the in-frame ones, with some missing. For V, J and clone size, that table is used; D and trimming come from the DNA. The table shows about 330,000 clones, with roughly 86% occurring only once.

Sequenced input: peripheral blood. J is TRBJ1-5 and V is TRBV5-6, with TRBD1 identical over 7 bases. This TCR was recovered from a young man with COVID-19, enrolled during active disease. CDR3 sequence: CASSTGTGNQPQHF. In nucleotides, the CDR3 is TGTGCCAGCAGCACTGGGACAGGCAATCAGCCCCAGCATTTT. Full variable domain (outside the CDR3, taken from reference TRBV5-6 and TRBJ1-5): DAGVTQSPTHLIKTRGQQVTLRCSPKSGHDTVSWYQQALGQGPQFIFQYYEEEERQRGNFPDRFSGHQFPNYSSELNVNALLLGDSALYLCASSTGTGNQPQHFGDGTRLSIL.